One and the same sample provided the 11 T cell receptor beta chains below, sequenced in a study of T cells in Graves' hyperthyroidism and ophthalmopathy. The source material, RNA transcripts, was used to amplify TCR beta CDR3 regions. The HTBI primer set was used in a first-round RT-PCR of the TCR CDR3. TCRdb re-analysed the multiplex PCR reads in MiXCR, keeping a single row per CDR3 protein. The sample yields around 690,000 distinct CDR3 sequences, 15% to 20% seen once. The sample comprised blood. These receptors were collected from a man in his fifties or sixties with Graves' hyperthyroidism.

The gene calls are TRBV3-1 and TRBJ1-1, with TRBD1 as a possible D gene (6 bases). This CDR3 is 11 amino acids long. Between the trimmed V and J ends, which lost 10 bases and 7 bases, there was a span of 13 bases. Germline CDR1 LGHDT, CDR2 YNNKEL (reference sequence). The CDR3 is CATSGVGEAFF. The CDR3 DNA is TGTGCCACCTCAGGGGTGGGTGAAGCTTTCTTT.

Many counts were recorded for this clonotype. The chain is built from TRBV28 and TRBJ2-4; D is perhaps TRBD2 (5 bases). This CDR3 comprises 17 residues. Germline loops: CDR1 MDHEN, CDR2 SYDVKM. V lost 6 bases, J lost 5 bases, and 23 bases lay in between. Written as DNA, the CDR3 is TGTGCCAGCAGCTTCGCCCCGGGCTTAGCGTGGGAAAACATTCAGTACTTC. Translation gives CASSFAPGLAWENIQYF. Full variable domain (rest looked up from reference TRBV28 and TRBJ2-4): DVKVTQSSRYLVKRTGEKVFLECVQDMDHENMFWYRQDPGLGLRLIYFSYDVKMKEKGDIPEGYSVSREKKERFSLILESASTNQTSMYLCASSFAPGLAWENIQYFGAGTRLSVL.

This rearrangement joins TRBV29-1 to TRBJ1-1; D not certain. The germline V gene encodes CDR1 SQVTM and CDR2 ANQGSEA. V was clipped by 6 bases and J by 2 bases, with 10 bases between them. This CDR3 has 12 amino acids. This CDR3 reads CSVPGPNTEAFF. The CDR3 nucleotides read TGCAGCGTCCCCGGACCTAACACTGAAGCTTTCTTT.

This clonotype was detected many times. The chain joins TRBV11-3 to TRBJ2-5; 14 nucleotides line up with TRBD2. Unmatched junction bases numbered 6, after V lost 5 bases and J lost 1 base. Germline lookup yields CDR1 SGHNT and CDR2 YENEEA. There are 17 residues in the CDR3. CDR3 loop: CASSVGGLAGVQETQYF. The CDR3 region has the DNA TGTGCCAGCAGCGTAGGGGGACTAGCGGGAGTCCAAGAGACCCAGTACTTC.

This clonotype was counted many times. The V and J genes are TRBV27 and TRBJ2-7, with TRBD1 identical over 8 bases. CDR1 MNHEY and CDR2 SMNVEV come from the germline V gene (reference sequence). The CDR3 sequence is 14 residues long. J lost 5 bases, V lost 6 bases, and 9 bases had no gene match. The CDR3 here is CASRPSDRANEQYF. CDR3 sequence (DNA): TGTGCCAGCAGACCCTCGGACAGGGCGAACGAGCAGTACTTC.

This clonotype was picked up many times. The chain recombines TRBV28 with TRBJ2-3, with D uncertain. V was trimmed by 6 bases and J by 3 bases, leaving 13 bases between them. The germline CDR1 and CDR2 sequences are MDHEN and SYDVKM. The CDR3 length is 14 residues. The CDR3 protein is CASSSLHRTDTQYF. The CDR3, as DNA: TGTGCCAGCAGCTCCCTGCATCGAACAGATACGCAGTATTTT.

V usage is TRBV19 and J usage is TRBJ2-1; 12 bases map to TRBD2. J was trimmed by 7 bases and V by 3 bases; bases with no gene match: 4. Per germline, CDR1 LNHDA and CDR2 SQIVND (reference sequence). This CDR3 comprises 15 residues. Here the CDR3 reads CASSIASGRGNEQFF. CDR3 DNA: TGTGCCAGTAGTATTGCTAGCGGGAGGGGAAATGAGCAGTTCTTC. Full variable domain (rest looked up from reference TRBV19 and TRBJ2-1): DGGITQSPKYLFRKEGQNVTLSCEQNLNHDAMYWYRQDPGQGLRLIYYSQIVNDFQKGDIAEGYSVSREKKESFPLTVTSAQKNPTAFYLCASSIASGRGNEQFFGPGTRLTVL.

This clonotype was recorded many times. The V and J genes are TRBV28 and TRBJ1-1; a possible D gene is TRBD1 (6 bases). In germline, CDR1 is MDHEN, CDR2 SYDVKM. The CDR3 contains 14 residues. Trimming left V 3 bases short and J 2 bases short, with 10 bases between. CDR3 sequence reads: CASSLGTTNTEAFF. The CDR3 nucleotides read TGTGCCAGCAGTTTGGGGACAACCAACACTGAAGCTTTCTTT.

This clonotype was found many times. The chain links TRBV2 to TRBJ1-1; TRBD1 might be the D (5 bases). There are 12 residues in the CDR3. Trimming left V 6 bases short and J 7 bases short, with 12 bases between. Looked up from germline, CDR1 is SNHLY and CDR2 is FYNNEI. This CDR3 reads CASRIQVNEAFF. DNA for the CDR3: TGTGCCAGCAGAATACAGGTGAATGAAGCTTTCTTT.

The chain joins TRBV27 to TRBJ2-7; tentative D call: TRBD1 (6 bases). Looked up from germline, CDR1 is MNHEY and CDR2 is SMNVEV (reference sequence). The CDR3 is 14 residues long. Trimming took off 2 bases at V and 5 bases at J, with 13 bases between the two ends. CDR3 nucleotide sequence: TGTGCCAGCAGTTTAGCACAGGGTGCGAACGAGCAGTACTTC. Amino acid sequence: CASSLAQGANEQYF.

J is TRBJ2-7 and V is TRBV20-1, with D possibly being TRBD2 (6 bases). This CDR3 is built from 18 residues. Germline values: CDR1 DFQATT, CDR2 SNEGSKA (reference sequence). V shed 3 bases and J shed 0 bases, with 24 bases lying between them. The CDR3 here is CSASKLYIAERSSYEQYF. CDR3 DNA sequence: TGCAGTGCTAGTAAACTATACATAGCGGAAAGGAGCTCCTACGAGCAGTACTTC.